This entry lists 5 T cell receptor delta chains sequenced from one sample in a study of gamma-delta T cells after stem cell transplantation. TCRdb re-called the RT-PCR reads with CATT. Altogether about 680 delta-chain clones are present, roughly 56% being singletons, with the ten largest covering 45%. Material: gamma-delta T cells. The receptors shown here come from a human donor. It is not recorded whose cells these are; they may come from a transplant donor.

The CDR3 protein is CACDTAGGYSWDSQQMFF. In nucleotides, the CDR3 is TGTGCCTGTGACACCGCTGGGGGATACTCCTGGGACAGCCAACAAATGTTTTTC. The chain uses TRDV2 and TRDJ3; 11 bases are shared with TRDD3. This CDR3 is built from 18 residues. From germline, CDR1 is GEAIGNYY and CDR2 EKD. V trimming: 0 bases; J trimming: 19 bases; junction bases outside the gene matches: 19.

As to this clone: A much larger clone differs from this one at a single base, so this may be a read error. Other DNA sequences in this sample translate to the same CDR3. The chain links TRDV2 to TRDJ3, with D unresolved. The V gene's germline CDR1 is GEAIGNYY and CDR2 EKD. The CDR3 spans 18 residues. Trimming cost V 0 bases and J 0 bases, with 11 bases left between them. The CDR3 protein is CACDTGGTSSWDTRQMFF. DNA of the CDR3: TGTGCCTGTGACACCGGAGGGACCAGCTCCTGGGACACCCGACAGATGTTTTTC.

In regard to this clone: A far more abundant clone sits one base away, making this likely a read error. Here the CDR3 reads CACDTGGASSWDTRQMFF. As DNA, the CDR3 is TGTGCCTGTGACACCGGAGGGGCAAGCTCCTGGGACACCCGACAGATGTTTTTC. This chain links TRDV2 with TRDJ3; D remains unclear. The ends were cut back, 0 bases at V and 0 bases at J, with 11 bases in the middle. The CDR3 has 18 residues. Germline V gene lookup returns CDR1 GEAIGNYY and CDR2 EKD.

This chain connects TRDV2 to TRDJ2, with 9 bases that match TRDD3. The V gene end was trimmed by 2 bases and the J gene end by 3 bases; junction bases not matched to a gene: 0. Germline CDR1 is GEAIGNYY and CDR2 is EKD. This CDR3 is 14 amino acids long. The CDR3 here is CACDNWGMTAQLFF. CDR3 nucleotides: TGTGCCTGTGACAACTGGGGGATGACAGCACAACTCTTCTTT.

Note on this clone: A far bigger clonotype differs at one base, so this is likely a read error. This chain uses TRDV2 with TRDJ1; no clear D. Germline V gene data show CDR1 as GEAIGNYY and CDR2 as EKD. The CDR3 has 17 amino acids. The CDR3 region is CACDRLQGSPDTDKHIF. The CDR3 nucleotides read TGTGCCTGTGACAGGCTGCAGGGGTCTCCCGACACCGATAAACACATCTTT.